This T cell receptor (beta chain) was identified during a study of beta chain features in type 1 diabetes. Study-wide context: Sorted cells, around 100 million in number, were examined across all samples. Study-wide results and caveats: For Type 1 diabetes patients, all four CD4+ subsets carried TCRB CDR3s that were moderately but significantly shorter. It was among patients, rather than healthy donors, that naive, central memory and Treg TCRB repertoires appeared more similar. VDJ junctions sequenced from type 1 diabetes patients showed fewer insertions and more deletions.

Markers CD45RO/CCR7/CD25/CD127/CD95/CD27 served to sort CD4+ naive, central memory, regulatory and stem cell-like memory cells. What was sequenced were expressed TCRB transcripts, since all of the isolated RNA had been reverse transcribed. Some clones are missing from TCRdb's copy, which holds only in-frame ones; the method was immunoSEQ multiplex PCR. The table shows 120,000 to 150,000 clones, with 10% to 15% occurring only once. There are a few counts of this clone. Its target is unknown. This specimen includes other DNA sequences encoding the same CDR3. The clonotype originates from a man aged 18-30 years with type 1 diabetes. The sample taken for sequencing was central memory CD4+ T cells from blood.

Here the CDR3 reads CAWSVTRDTEAFF. The CDR3, as DNA: TGTGCCTGGAGTGTAACGCGGGACACTGAAGCTTTCTTT. This sequence joins TRBV30 and TRBJ1-1; D unclear. CDR1 is GTSNPN, CDR2 SVGIG, per germline (reference sequence). The ends were cut back, 0 bases at V and 3 bases at J, with 8 bases in the middle. The CDR3 extends over 13 amino acids.